This TCR beta chain was profiled in a study of post-analysis software for immune sequencing data. Whole-study findings and limits: With F measure, samples from one preparation batch clustered together strongly. Significantly lower normalized Chao1 diversity was seen in multiple sclerosis patients than in controls. In patients, TRBV5-6, TRBV5-1 and TRBV20-1 belonged to several TRBV segments found more frequently than in controls.

TCR beta cDNA libraries included unique molecular identifiers. Between about 1 and 11 million T cells gave rise to some 520,000 cDNA molecules. From the PCR reads, TCRdb called clonotypes with MiXCR, one entry per CDR3 protein. The sample includes about 770,000 distinct CDR3 sequences, around 42% of them seen just once. This CDR3 region has 13 residues. From germline, CDR1 is DFQATT and CDR2 SNEGSKA (reference sequence). Trimming removed 0 bases at V and 3 bases at J, with 8 bases between. Concerning this clonotype: The target antigen is unknown.

The TCR was taken from a girl aged 10-17 years with multiple sclerosis. The sequenced sample was blood. The gene calls are TRBV20-1 and TRBJ1-1; tentative D call: TRBD1 (6 bases). In nucleotides, the CDR3 is TGCAGTGCTAGAGACAGGGGTCACACTGAAGCTTTCTTT. Amino acids: CSARDRGHTEAFF.